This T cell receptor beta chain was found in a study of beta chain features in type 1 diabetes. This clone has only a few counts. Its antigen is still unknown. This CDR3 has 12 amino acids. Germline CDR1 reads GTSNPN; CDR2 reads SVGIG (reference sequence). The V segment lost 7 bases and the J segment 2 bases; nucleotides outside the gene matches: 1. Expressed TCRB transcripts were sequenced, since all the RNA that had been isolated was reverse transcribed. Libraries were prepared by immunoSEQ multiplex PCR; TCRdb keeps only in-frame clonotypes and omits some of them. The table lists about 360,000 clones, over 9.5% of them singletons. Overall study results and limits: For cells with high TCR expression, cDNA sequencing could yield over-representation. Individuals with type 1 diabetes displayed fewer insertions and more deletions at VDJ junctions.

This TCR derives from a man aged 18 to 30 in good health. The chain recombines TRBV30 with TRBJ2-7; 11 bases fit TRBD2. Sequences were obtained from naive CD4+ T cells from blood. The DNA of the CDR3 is TGTGCCTCGACTAGCGGGGCCTACGAGCAGTACTTC. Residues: CASTSGAYEQYF.